This is a list of T cell receptor beta chains from one sample in a study of T cell responses to AZD1222 COVID-19 vaccine. Sequencing was performed with immunoSEQ multiplex PCR; in TCRdb, only in-frame clones are kept and a portion is missing. The sample includes 130,000 to 150,000 clones, approximately 90% seen only once; the top ten take about 1.9%. Sequenced here: peripheral blood, sampled 28 days after the second AZD1222 dose. The receptors were sampled from an adult who received the AZD1222 COVID-19 vaccine. Each CDR3 is given with its conserved first and last residue. A D gene is named only where the DNA matches it firmly. Size values are once, few and many counts, or a class for expanded clones, and some rows have none.

NA	TRBJ2-3	TRBD2	TRBV2	14	CASKREGVGDTQYF	TGTGCCAGCAAGCGGGAGGGAGTGGGAGATACGCAGTATTTT
NA	TRBJ2-2	NA	TRBV28	11	CASTGSGELFF	TGTGCCAGCACGGGATCCGGGGAGCTGTTTTTT
NA	TRBJ1-3	NA	TRBV19	14	CASSARISGNTIYF	TGTGCCAGTAGTGCAAGAATCTCTGGAAACACCATATATTTT
NA	TRBJ1-2	NA	TRBV9	17	CASSEGGRDPGFDGYTF	TGTGCCAGCAGCGAGGGGGGCCGGGACCCGGGTTTCGATGGCTACACCTTC
NA	TRBJ2-3	NA	TRBV7-3	16	CASSLTRRTPADTQYF	TGTGCCAGCAGCTTAACTCGGAGAACTCCGGCAGATACGCAGTATTTT
NA	TRBJ1-2	NA	TRBV5-1	12	CASSPGQYGYTF	TGCGCCAGCAGCCCCGGACAGTATGGCTACACCTTC
NA	TRBJ1-2	NA	TRBV5-6	15	CASSLLRSGDYGYTF	TGTGCCAGCAGCTTGTTAAGGTCAGGCGACTATGGCTACACCTTC
NA	TRBJ1-1	NA	TRBV4-1	15	CASSQPLISGTEAFF	TGCGCCAGCAGCCAACCTTTAATCTCAGGTACTGAAGCTTTCTTT
NA	TRBJ2-5	NA	TRBV2	15	CASSGAGAIQETQYF	TGTGCCAGCAGTGGGGCAGGGGCTATCCAAGAGACCCAGTACTTC
NA	TRBJ1-3	TRBD1	TRBV7-8	17	CASSFEPGQGPGNTIYF	TGTGCCAGCAGCTTTGAACCGGGACAGGGGCCTGGAAACACCATATATTTT
once	TRBJ1-3	NA	TRBV5-1	16	CASSLGVLSGGNTIYF	TGCGCCAGCAGCCTTGGCGTACTTTCTGGAGGAAACACCATATATTTT
few	TRBJ2-7	NA	TRBV30	12	CAWSVSGYEQYF	TGTGCCTGGAGTGTAAGCGGCTACGAGCAGTACTTC
NA	TRBJ2-1	TRBD2	TRBV10-3	13	CAISETSGSPQFF	TGTGCCATCAGTGAGACTAGCGGGAGCCCGCAGTTCTTC
once	TRBJ1-1	TRBD1	TRBV2	17	CASRKRDRDQLNTEAFF	TGTGCCAGCAGGAAGAGGGACAGGGACCAATTGAACACTGAAGCTTTCTTT
NA	TRBJ1-5	NA	TRBV24-1	16	CATSDFGALGNQPQHF	TGTGCCACCAGTGATTTCGGGGCGCTGGGCAATCAGCCCCAGCATTTT
NA	TRBJ1-3	NA	TRBV30	14	CAWTPGGTGNTIYF	TGTGCCTGGACTCCGGGGGGAACTGGAAACACCATATATTTT
NA	TRBJ2-1	NA	TRBV4-1	17	CASSQVLGGDSYNEQFF	TGCGCCAGCAGCCAAGTTTTGGGGGGTGACTCCTACAATGAGCAGTTCTTC
NA	TRBJ1-1	NA	TRBV7-3	15	CASSLWGAMNTEAFF	TGTGCCAGCAGCTTATGGGGGGCCATGAACACTGAAGCTTTCTTT
NA	TRBJ2-7	NA	TRBV6-5	14	CASSYSMTRYEQYF	TGTGCCAGCAGTTACTCGATGACTAGATACGAGCAGTACTTC
few	TRBJ1-2	TRBD1	TRBV3-1/TRBV3-2	15	CASSQGTGGDYGYTF	TGTGCCAGCAGCCAAGGGACAGGGGGCGACTATGGCTACACCTTC
NA	TRBJ1-1	NA	TRBV30	12	CAWSGMSTEAFF	TGTGCCTGGAGTGGAATGAGTACTGAAGCTTTCTTT
NA	TRBJ1-5	NA	TRBV12-3/TRBV12-4	13	CASSGGGNQPQHF	TGTGCCAGCAGTGGAGGGGGGAATCAGCCCCAGCATTTT
once	TRBJ1-1	NA	TRBV5-1	13	CASSPREYTEAFF	TGCGCCAGCAGCCCCAGGGAGTACACTGAAGCTTTCTTT
NA	TRBJ1-2	NA	TRBV5-1	14	CASSLGGSVNGYTF	TGCGCCAGCAGCTTGGGGGGAAGTGTAAATGGCTACACCTTC
once	TRBJ2-2	NA	TRBV12-3/TRBV12-4	13	CASSLLVPGELFF	TGTGCCAGCAGTTTATTGGTGCCCGGGGAGCTGTTTTTT
NA	TRBJ1-2	NA	TRBV7-2	14	CASSPRVAGYGYTF	TGTGCCAGCAGCCCACGGGTGGCAGGCTATGGCTACACCTTC
once	TRBJ1-6	NA	TRBV13	16	CASSSTGTGAGAPLHF	TGTGCCAGCAGCTCCACCGGGACCGGGGCGGGCGCACCCCTCCACTTT
NA	TRBJ2-1	TRBD1	TRBV10-3	13	CAIRGTGSNEQFF	TGTGCCATCAGGGGGACAGGGAGCAATGAGCAGTTCTTC
NA	TRBJ2-1	NA	TRBV12-3/TRBV12-4	12	CASSFGYNEQFF	TGTGCCAGCAGTTTCGGGTACAATGAGCAGTTCTTC
NA	TRBJ2-1	NA	TRBV7-9	13	CASSPDRSGEQFF	TGTGCCAGCAGTCCCGACAGGTCCGGTGAGCAGTTCTTC
NA	TRBJ1-2	NA	TRBV4-1	16	CASSQARGTGNYGYTF	TGCGCCAGCAGCCAAGCACGGGGAACGGGTAACTATGGCTACACCTTC
NA	TRBJ2-1	NA	TRBV7-3	13	CASSPGVGNEQFF	TGTGCCAGCAGCCCAGGGGTGGGCAATGAGCAGTTCTTC
NA	TRBJ1-5	NA	TRBV20-1	15	CSASHDRYSNQPQHF	TGCAGTGCTAGTCATGACAGGTATAGCAATCAGCCCCAGCATTTT
once	TRBJ1-2	NA	TRBV3-1/TRBV3-2	14	CASSGGGKNYGYTF	TGTGCCAGCAGCGGAGGAGGAAAGAACTATGGCTACACCTTC
NA	TRBJ2-1	TRBD2	TRBV4-2	15	CASSSAGGSYNEQFF	TGTGCCAGCAGCTCAGCGGGAGGTTCCTACAATGAGCAGTTCTTC
NA	TRBJ1-1	NA	TRBV18	14	CASSLWTTNTEAFF	TGTGCCAGCTCACTTTGGACAACGAACACTGAAGCTTTCTTT
NA	TRBJ2-7	NA	TRBV18	14	CASSPYGPSYEQYF	TGTGCCAGCTCACCTTACGGACCATCCTACGAGCAGTACTTC
NA	TRBJ2-2	NA	TRBV18	19	CASSPWVGPSRSGTGELFF	TGTGCCAGCTCACCATGGGTGGGACCGAGCCGTTCGGGGACCGGGGAGCTGTTTTTT
NA	TRBJ2-1	TRBD1	TRBV19	14	CASSTGTALNEQFF	TGTGCCAGTAGCACCGGGACAGCCCTTAATGAGCAGTTCTTC
NA	TRBJ1-6	TRBD1	TRBV28	15	CASSSRTGENSPLHF	TGTGCCAGCAGTTCACGGACAGGAGAGAATTCACCCCTCCACTTT
NA	TRBJ1-6	TRBD1	TRBV6-5	15	CASSYSGQFNSPLHF	TGTGCCAGCAGTTACTCGGGACAGTTCAATTCACCCCTCCACTTT
NA	TRBJ1-1	NA	TRBV6-5	13	CASSRGEKFEAFF	TGTGCCAGCTCGAGGGGGGAAAAGTTTGAAGCTTTCTTT
NA	TRBJ2-7	TRBD1	TRBV11-2	15	CASSHSDRGLYEQYF	TGTGCCAGCAGCCATTCGGACAGGGGTCTTTACGAGCAGTACTTC
NA	TRBJ1-1	TRBD1	TRBV5-5	14	CASSSTGGSTEAFF	TGTGCCAGCAGCTCGACAGGGGGGAGCACTGAAGCTTTCTTT
NA	TRBJ2-2	TRBD2	TRBV19	16	CASSMAGTSVSGELFF	TGTGCCAGTAGTATGGCCGGGACTAGCGTCTCCGGGGAGCTGTTTTTT
NA	TRBJ1-5	NA	TRBV24-1	18	CATAQTGPSQYSNQPQHF	TGTGCCACCGCTCAGACAGGTCCCTCTCAATATAGCAATCAGCCCCAGCATTTT
few	TRBJ1-1	NA	TRBV2	13	CASLPAGDTEAFF	TGTGCCAGTCTCCCCGCTGGAGACACTGAAGCTTTCTTT
NA	TRBJ1-2	NA	TRBV6-5	15	CASSYSTGEGYGYTF	TGTGCCAGCAGTTACTCGACCGGGGAGGGCTATGGCTACACCTTC
NA	TRBJ2-1	NA	TRBV5-1	15	CASSPGEISYNEQFF	TGCGCCAGCAGCCCAGGGGAGATCTCCTACAATGAGCAGTTCTTC
NA	TRBJ2-2	NA	TRBV5-1	14	CASSLGAGTGELFF	TGCGCCAGCAGCTTGGGTGCCGGCACCGGGGAGCTGTTTTTT
NA	TRBJ2-5	NA	TRBV10-3	14	CAISEGDPRETQYF	TGTGCCATCAGTGAGGGGGACCCTCGAGAGACCCAGTACTTC
NA	TRBJ2-7	NA	TRBV6-5	15	CASSPDNRASYEQYF	TGTGCCAGCAGTCCCGACAACCGCGCTTCCTACGAGCAGTACTTC
NA	TRBJ2-7	NA	TRBV29-1	12	CSVGTGSYEQYF	TGCAGCGTTGGCACAGGGAGCTACGAGCAGTACTTC